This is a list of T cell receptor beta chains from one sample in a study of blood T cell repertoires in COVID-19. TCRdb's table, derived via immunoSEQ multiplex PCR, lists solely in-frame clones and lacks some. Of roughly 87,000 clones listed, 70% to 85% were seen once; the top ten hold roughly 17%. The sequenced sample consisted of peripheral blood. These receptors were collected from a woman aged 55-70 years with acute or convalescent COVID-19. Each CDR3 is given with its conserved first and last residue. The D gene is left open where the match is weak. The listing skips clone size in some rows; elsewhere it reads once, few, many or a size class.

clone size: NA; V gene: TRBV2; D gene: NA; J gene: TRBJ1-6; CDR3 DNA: TGTGCCAGCAGTGGATATCTGAGCTCCTATAATTCACCCCTCCACTTT; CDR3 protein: CASSGYLSSYNSPLHF
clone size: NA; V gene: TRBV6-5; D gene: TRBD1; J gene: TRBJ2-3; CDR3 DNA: TGTGCCAGCAGTTTGGATGGGACAGGGAACCCAGATACGCAGTATTTT; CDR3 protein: CASSLDGTGNPDTQYF
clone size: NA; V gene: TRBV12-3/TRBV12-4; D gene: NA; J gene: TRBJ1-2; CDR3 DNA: TGTGCCAGCAGTTTAGGGGAGGACTATGGCTACACCTTC; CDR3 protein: CASSLGEDYGYTF
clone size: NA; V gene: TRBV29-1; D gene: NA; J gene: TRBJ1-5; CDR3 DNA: TGCAGCGTTGACCCCGGGACATTTCAAATCGGCAATCAGCCCCAGCATTTT; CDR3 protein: CSVDPGTFQIGNQPQHF
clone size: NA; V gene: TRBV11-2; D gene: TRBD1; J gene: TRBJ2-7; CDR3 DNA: TGTGCCAGCAGCTTAGGACAGAGTACAGGGGTAGCCTACGAGCAGTACTTC; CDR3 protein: CASSLGQSTGVAYEQYF
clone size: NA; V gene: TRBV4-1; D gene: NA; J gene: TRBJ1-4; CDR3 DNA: TGCGCCAGCAGCCAAAAGGGGCGAGAGGAAAAACTGTTTTTT; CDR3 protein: CASSQKGREEKLFF
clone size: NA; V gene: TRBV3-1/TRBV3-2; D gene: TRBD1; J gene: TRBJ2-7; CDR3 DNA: TGTGCCAGCAGGAAGACAGGGGAAGGAGACGAGCAGTACTTC; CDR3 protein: CASRKTGEGDEQYF
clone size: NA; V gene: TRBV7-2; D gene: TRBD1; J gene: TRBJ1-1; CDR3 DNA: TGTGCCAGCAGCCTAAGGGACAGGGTAGGAGATGAAGCTTTCTTT; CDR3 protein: CASSLRDRVGDEAFF
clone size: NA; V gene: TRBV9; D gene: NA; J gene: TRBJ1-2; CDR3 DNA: TGTGCCAGCAGCGTAGGCGAGGGATTGGGCTACACCTTC; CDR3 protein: CASSVGEGLGYTF
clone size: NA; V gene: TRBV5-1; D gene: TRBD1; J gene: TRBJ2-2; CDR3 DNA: TGCGCCAGCAGCCCGACGGGACAGGGGACCGGGGAGCTGTTTTTT; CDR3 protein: CASSPTGQGTGELFF
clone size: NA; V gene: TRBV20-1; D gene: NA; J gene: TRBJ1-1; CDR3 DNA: TGCAGTACCGGGAAGAACACTGAAGCTTTCTTT; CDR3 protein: CSTGKNTEAFF
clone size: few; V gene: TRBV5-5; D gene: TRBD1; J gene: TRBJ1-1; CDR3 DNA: TGTGCCAGCAGCTTCCGGGGACAGTTCGTGGAAGCTTTCTTT; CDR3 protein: CASSFRGQFVEAFF
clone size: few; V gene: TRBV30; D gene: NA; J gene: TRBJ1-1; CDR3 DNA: TGTGCCTGGAGTGTAGGGGCAGGGAAGGTGGGGACTGAAGCTTTCTTT; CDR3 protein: CAWSVGAGKVGTEAFF
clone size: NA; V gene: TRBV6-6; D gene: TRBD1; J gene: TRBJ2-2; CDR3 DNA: TGTGCCAGCGTCGACAGGGTGAGCACCGGGGAGCTGTTTTTT; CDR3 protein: CASVDRVSTGELFF
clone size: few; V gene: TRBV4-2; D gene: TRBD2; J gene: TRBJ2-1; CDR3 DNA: TGTGCCAGCAGCCAAGACGGGACTAGGTTTTCCTACAATGAGCAGTTCTTC; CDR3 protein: CASSQDGTRFSYNEQFF
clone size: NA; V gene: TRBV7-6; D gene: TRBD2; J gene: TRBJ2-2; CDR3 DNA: TGTGCCAGCAGCTTAACGGGGGGCACCGGGGAGCTGTTTTTT; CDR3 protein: CASSLTGGTGELFF
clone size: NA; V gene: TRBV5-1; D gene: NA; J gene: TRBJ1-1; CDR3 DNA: TGCGCCAGCAGCTTGTTACAGCACACTGAAGCTTTCTTT; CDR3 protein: CASSLLQHTEAFF
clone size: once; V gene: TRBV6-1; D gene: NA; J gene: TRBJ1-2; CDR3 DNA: TGTGCCAGCAGTGAAGGGGGGCTGGGGGGCTACACCTTC; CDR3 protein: CASSEGGLGGYTF
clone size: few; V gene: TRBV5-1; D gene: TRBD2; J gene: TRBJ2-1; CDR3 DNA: TGCGCCAGCAGCTTCGGACTAGCGGGGAACAATGAGCAGTTCTTC; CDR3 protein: CASSFGLAGNNEQFF
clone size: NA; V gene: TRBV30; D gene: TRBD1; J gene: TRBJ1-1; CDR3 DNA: TGTGCCTGGAGTGTCCCGACAGGGTGGGAGAACACTGAAGCTTTCTTT; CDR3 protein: CAWSVPTGWENTEAFF
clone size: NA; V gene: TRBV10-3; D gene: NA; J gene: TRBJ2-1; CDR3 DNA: TGTGCCATCAGTGTTTTAGAAGGGGTCTACAATGAGCAGTTCTTC; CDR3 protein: CAISVLEGVYNEQFF
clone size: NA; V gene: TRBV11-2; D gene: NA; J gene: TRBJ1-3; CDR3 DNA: TGTGCCAGCAGCTTACAGGGTATCTCTGGAAACACCATATATTTT; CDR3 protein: CASSLQGISGNTIYF
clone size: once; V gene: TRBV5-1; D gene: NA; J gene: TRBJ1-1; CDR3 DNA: TGCGCCAGCGCCCTCGCGGGGGTGGCTGAAGCTTTCTTT; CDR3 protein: CASALAGVAEAFF
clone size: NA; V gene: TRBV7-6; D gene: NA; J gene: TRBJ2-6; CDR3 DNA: TGTGCCAGCAGCCTGGGACACTTCTCTGGGGCCAACGTCCTGACTTTC; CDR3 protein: CASSLGHFSGANVLTF
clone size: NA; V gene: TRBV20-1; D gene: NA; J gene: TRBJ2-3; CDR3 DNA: TGCAGTGCTAGTCAGGGCACAGATACGCAGTATTTT; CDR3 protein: CSASQGTDTQYF
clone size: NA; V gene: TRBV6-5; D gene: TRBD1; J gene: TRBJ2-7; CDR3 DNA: TGTGCCAGCAGTTCTCGGGGACAGGGAGGCGAGCAGTACTTC; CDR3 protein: CASSSRGQGGEQYF
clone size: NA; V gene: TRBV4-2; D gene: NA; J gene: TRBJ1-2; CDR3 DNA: TGTGCCAGCAGCCAAGACCAGGCCGTTAACTATGGCTACACCTTC; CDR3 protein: CASSQDQAVNYGYTF
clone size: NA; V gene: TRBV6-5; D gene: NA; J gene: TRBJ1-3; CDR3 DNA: TGTGCCAGCAGTTTGGAGCAAATCCCCTCTGGAAACACCATATATTTT; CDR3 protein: CASSLEQIPSGNTIYF
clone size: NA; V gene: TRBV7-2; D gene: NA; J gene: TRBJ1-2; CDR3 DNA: TGTGCCAGCAGCTTACTCGGGGAGGGATATGGCTACACCTTC; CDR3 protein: CASSLLGEGYGYTF
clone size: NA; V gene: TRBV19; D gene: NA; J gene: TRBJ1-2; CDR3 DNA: TGTGCCAGTAGTACCGGGGGGCGAGCTGAAAACTATGGCTACACCTTC; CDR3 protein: CASSTGGRAENYGYTF
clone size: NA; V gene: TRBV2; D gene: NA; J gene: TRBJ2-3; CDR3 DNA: TGTGCCAGCAGAGGCGGTTTTGGGTACGCAGATACGCAGTATTTT; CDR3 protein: CASRGGFGYADTQYF
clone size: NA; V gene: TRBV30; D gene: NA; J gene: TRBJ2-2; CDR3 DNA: TGTGCCTGGAGTGTACGGTTTGAGGGGGAGCTGTTTTTT; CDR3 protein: CAWSVRFEGELFF
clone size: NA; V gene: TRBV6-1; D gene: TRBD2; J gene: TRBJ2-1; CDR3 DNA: TGTGCCAGCAGTGAAGTACTAGCGGGGGGGTGGGAGCAGTTCTTC; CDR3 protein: CASSEVLAGGWEQFF
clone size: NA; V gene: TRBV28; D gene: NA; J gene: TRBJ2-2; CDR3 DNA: TGTGCCAGCCGTCTACCAATTCCCACCGGGGAGCTGTTTTTT; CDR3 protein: CASRLPIPTGELFF
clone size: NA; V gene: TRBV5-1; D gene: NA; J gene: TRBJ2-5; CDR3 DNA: TGCGCCAGCAGCTTGGTCGCAGGGGAAGAGACCCAGTACTTC; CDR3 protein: CASSLVAGEETQYF
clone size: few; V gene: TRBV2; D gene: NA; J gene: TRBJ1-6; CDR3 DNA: TGTGCCAGCAGTGAAGCCAGGGTCAATTCACCCCTCCACTTT; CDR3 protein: CASSEARVNSPLHF
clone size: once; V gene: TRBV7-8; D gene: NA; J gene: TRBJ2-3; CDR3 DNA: TGTGCCAGCAGCTTGGAATACACCAGCGTTAGCACAGATACGCAGTATTTT; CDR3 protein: CASSLEYTSVSTDTQYF
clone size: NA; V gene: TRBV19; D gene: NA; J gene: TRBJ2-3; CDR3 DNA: TGTGCCAGTAGTAACGGGGGCACAGATACGCAGTATTTT; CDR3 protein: CASSNGGTDTQYF
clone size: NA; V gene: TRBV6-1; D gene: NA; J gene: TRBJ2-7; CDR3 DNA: TGTGCCAGCAGTGAAAGATATGGGGCCCAATACGAGCAGTACTTC; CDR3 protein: CASSERYGAQYEQYF
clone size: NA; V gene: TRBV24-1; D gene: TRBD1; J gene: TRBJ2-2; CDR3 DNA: TGTGCCACCAGTGAGCGGGACAGGGGTACCGGGGAGCTGTTTTTT; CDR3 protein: CATSERDRGTGELFF
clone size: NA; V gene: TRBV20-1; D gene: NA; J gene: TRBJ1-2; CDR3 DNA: TGCAGTGCTAGGCGGAGCTATGGCTACACCTTC; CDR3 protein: CSARRSYGYTF
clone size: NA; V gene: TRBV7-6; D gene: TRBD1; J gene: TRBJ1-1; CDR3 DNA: TGTGCCAGCAGCTTAGCGAGGACAGGGCAACCCAGAAGGACTGAAGCTTTCTTT; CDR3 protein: CASSLARTGQPRRTEAFF
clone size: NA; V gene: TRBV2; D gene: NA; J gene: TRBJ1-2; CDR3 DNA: TGTGCCAGCAGGGATGCCCGAGGAGGCTATGGCTACACCTTC; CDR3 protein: CASRDARGGYGYTF
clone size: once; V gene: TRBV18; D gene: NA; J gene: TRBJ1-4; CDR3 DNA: TGTGCCAGCTCACCACCGGGGCTAGCTAATGAAAAACTGTTTTTT; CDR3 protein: CASSPPGLANEKLFF
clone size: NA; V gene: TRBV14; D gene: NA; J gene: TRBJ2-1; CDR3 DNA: TGTGCCAGCAGTAATAACAGGCGGGACTCCAAAAATGAGCAGTTCTTC; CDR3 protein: CASSNNRRDSKNEQFF
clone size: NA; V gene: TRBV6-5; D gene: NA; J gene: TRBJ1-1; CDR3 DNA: TGTGCCACTAGGGGAAACACTGAAGCTTTCTTT; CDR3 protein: CATRGNTEAFF
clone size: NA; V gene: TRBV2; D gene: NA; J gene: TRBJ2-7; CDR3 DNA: TGTGCCAGCAGTACGATGAGGGAACTGTTCTACGAGCAGTACTTC; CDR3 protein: CASSTMRELFYEQYF
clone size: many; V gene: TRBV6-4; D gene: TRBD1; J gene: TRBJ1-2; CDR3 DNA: TGTGCCAGCCGTTCTTCAGCAGGGGGCCTTTTTAATGGCTACACCTTC; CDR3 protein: CASRSSAGGLFNGYTF